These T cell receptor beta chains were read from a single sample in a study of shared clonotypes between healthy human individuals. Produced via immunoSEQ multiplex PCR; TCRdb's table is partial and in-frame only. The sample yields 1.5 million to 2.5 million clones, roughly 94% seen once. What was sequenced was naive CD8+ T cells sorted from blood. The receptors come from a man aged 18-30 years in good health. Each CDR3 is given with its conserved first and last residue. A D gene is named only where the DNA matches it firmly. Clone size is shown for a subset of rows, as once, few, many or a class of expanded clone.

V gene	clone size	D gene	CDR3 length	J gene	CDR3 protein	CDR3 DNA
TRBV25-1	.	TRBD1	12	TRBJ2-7	CASSPTGVEQYF	TGTGCCAGCAGCCCCACAGGGGTCGAGCAGTACTTC
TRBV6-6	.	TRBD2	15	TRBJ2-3	CASSYLAGGTDTQYF	TGTGCCAGCAGTTACCTAGCGGGAGGAACAGATACGCAGTATTTT
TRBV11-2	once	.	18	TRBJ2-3	CASSPLGGAALSTDTQYF	TGTGCCAGCAGCCCCTTGGGGGGGGCGGCCCTAAGCACAGATACGCAGTATTTT
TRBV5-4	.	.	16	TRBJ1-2	CASSLEGVVGSDGYTF	TGTGCCAGCAGCTTGGAGGGGGTAGTAGGCTCGGACGGCTACACCTTC
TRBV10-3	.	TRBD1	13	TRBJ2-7	CAHRGQDTYEQYF	TGTGCCCACAGGGGACAGGACACCTACGAGCAGTACTTC
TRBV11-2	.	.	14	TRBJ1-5	CASSLGGRNQPQHF	TGTGCCAGCAGCTTAGGAGGGAGAAATCAGCCCCAGCATTTT
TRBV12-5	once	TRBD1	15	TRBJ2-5	CASGTIGQGKETQYF	TGTGCTAGTGGTACCATCGGACAGGGTAAAGAGACCCAGTACTTC
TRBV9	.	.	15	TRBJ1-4	CASSVVPAGGEKLFF	TGTGCCAGCAGCGTAGTACCAGCCGGAGGGGAAAAACTGTTTTTT
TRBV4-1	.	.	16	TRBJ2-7	CASSQWDSGTAYEQYF	TGCGCCAGCAGCCAATGGGACTCGGGCACCGCTTACGAGCAGTACTTC
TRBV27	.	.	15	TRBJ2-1	CASSGGGALVNEQFF	TGTGCCAGCAGTGGGGGTGGGGCACTGGTTAATGAGCAGTTCTTC
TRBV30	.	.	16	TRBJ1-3	CAWPTFGVRGGNTIYF	TGTGCCTGGCCCACCTTTGGGGTGAGAGGTGGAAACACCATATATTTT
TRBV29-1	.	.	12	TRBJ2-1	CSYILGRGEQFF	TGCAGCTACATCCTAGGTCGGGGCGAGCAGTTCTTC
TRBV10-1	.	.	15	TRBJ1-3	CASSDGQGGGNTIYF	TGCGCCAGCAGCGACGGACAAGGCGGTGGAAACACCATATATTTT
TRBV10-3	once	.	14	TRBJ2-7	CAISESLGAYEQYF	TGTGCCATCAGTGAGTCGTTGGGGGCCTACGAGCAGTACTTC
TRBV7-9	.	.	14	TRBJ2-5	CASSPWGPQETQYF	TGTGCCAGCAGCCCCTGGGGGCCGCAAGAGACCCAGTACTTC
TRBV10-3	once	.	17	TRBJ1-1	CAISESGSSLPWTEAFF	TGTGCCATCAGTGAGTCCGGGTCCTCGTTGCCCTGGACTGAAGCTTTCTTT
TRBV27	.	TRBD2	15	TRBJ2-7	CASSPTSADTYEQYF	TGTGCCAGCAGTCCAACTAGCGCAGACACATACGAGCAGTACTTC
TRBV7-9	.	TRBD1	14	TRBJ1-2	CASSRGTDSNGYTF	TGTGCCAGCAGCCGAGGGACAGATTCTAATGGCTACACCTTC
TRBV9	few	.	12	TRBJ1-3	CASSDSGNTIYF	TGTGCCAGCAGCGATTCTGGAAACACCATATATTTT
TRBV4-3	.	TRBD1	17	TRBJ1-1	CASSQVLETGGNTEAFF	TGCGCCAGCAGCCAAGTTCTTGAGACAGGGGGAAACACTGAAGCTTTCTTT
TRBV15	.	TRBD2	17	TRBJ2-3	CATSSPAGDKGTDTQYF	TGTGCCACCAGCAGTCCAGCGGGAGATAAGGGCACAGATACGCAGTATTTT
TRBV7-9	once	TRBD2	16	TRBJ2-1	CASSSPAGGQYNEQFF	TGTGCCAGCAGCTCCCCGGCGGGGGGGCAGTACAATGAGCAGTTCTTC
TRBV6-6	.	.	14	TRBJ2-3	CASSYSGESDTQYF	TGTGCCAGCAGTTACTCAGGGGAGTCAGATACGCAGTATTTT
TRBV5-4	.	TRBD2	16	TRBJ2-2	CASSIGLAGDTGELFF	TGTGCCAGCAGCATCGGACTAGCGGGAGACACCGGGGAGCTGTTTTTT
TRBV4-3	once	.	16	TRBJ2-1	CASSQESLAAYNEQFF	TGCGCCAGCAGCCAAGAAAGTCTAGCCGCCTACAATGAGCAGTTCTTC
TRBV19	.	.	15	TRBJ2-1	CASTKILTSYNEQFF	TGTGCCAGTACTAAGATACTAACCTCCTACAATGAGCAGTTCTTC
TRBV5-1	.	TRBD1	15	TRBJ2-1	CASRITGARNNEQFF	TGCGCCAGCAGGATAACAGGGGCCCGAAACAATGAGCAGTTCTTC
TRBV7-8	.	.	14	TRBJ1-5	CASSLGSGNQPQHF	TGTGCCAGCAGCTTAGGGTCGGGAAATCAGCCCCAGCATTTT
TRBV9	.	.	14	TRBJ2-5	CASSAMDTAETQYF	TGTGCCAGCAGCGCGATGGACACGGCAGAGACCCAGTACTTC
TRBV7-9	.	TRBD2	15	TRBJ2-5	CASSSQAGGGETQYF	TGTGCCAGCAGCTCCCAGGCGGGGGGAGGAGAGACCCAGTACTTC
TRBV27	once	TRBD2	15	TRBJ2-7	CASTEVAGGNYEQYF	TGTGCCAGCACCGAGGTAGCGGGGGGAAACTACGAGCAGTACTTC
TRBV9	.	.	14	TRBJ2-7	CASSGGRGSYEQYF	TGTGCCAGCAGCGGGGGAAGGGGCTCCTACGAGCAGTACTTC
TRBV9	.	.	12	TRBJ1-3	CASSGDGNTIYF	TGTGCCAGCAGCGGGGATGGAAACACCATATATTTT
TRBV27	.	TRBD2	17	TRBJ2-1	CASSLDSWTSGYNEQFF	TGTGCCAGCAGTTTAGATTCCTGGACTAGCGGTTACAATGAGCAGTTCTTC
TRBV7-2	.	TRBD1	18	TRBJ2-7	CASSFGTGGAADSYEQYF	TGTGCCAGCAGCTTCGGAACAGGGGGAGCGGCTGACTCCTACGAGCAGTACTTC
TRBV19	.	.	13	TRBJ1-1	CASSIGQNTEAFF	TGTGCCAGTAGTATCGGACAGAACACTGAAGCTTTCTTT
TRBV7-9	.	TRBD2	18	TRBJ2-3	CASSHSFEGLAGTDTQYF	TGTGCCAGCAGTCATTCCTTTGAGGGACTAGCGGGCACAGATACGCAGTATTTT
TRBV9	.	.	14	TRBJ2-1	CASSEYSIGDEQFF	TGTGCCAGCAGCGAGTACTCAATTGGCGATGAGCAGTTCTTC
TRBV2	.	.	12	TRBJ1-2	CASRDREYGYTF	TGTGCCAGCCGGGACCGGGAGTATGGCTACACCTTC
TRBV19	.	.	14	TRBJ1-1	CASSARGLNTEAFF	TGTGCCAGTAGTGCTCGGGGTTTGAACACTGAAGCTTTCTTT